The source of this T cell receptor (beta chain) is a study of blood T cell repertoires in COVID-19. For the study at large: COVID-19 samples, acute and convalescent, were from the United States, Italy and Spain.

Individuals drawn from approximately 26 US areas were roughly 18 to 100 years old. Two negative PCRs, clearance, or symptom resolution were required of recovered Cohort 3 donors. The V end lost 2 bases, the J end lost 4 bases, and 11 bases lay between the germline ends. The CDR3 totals 14 residues. Germline V gene data show CDR1 as MNHEY and CDR2 as SVGAGI. As processed by the authors: Cell counts per sample came from amplifying reference gene primers. This table comes from immunoSEQ multiplex PCR, and its TCRdb copy is limited to in-frame clones, with some not included. Clone size and V and J calls were adopted from that table, with D and trimming inferred from the DNA. The sample includes approximately 100,000 clones, 80% to 90% of them seen just once.

The receptor was derived from a woman aged 45 to 65 who had recovered from COVID-19. The chain combines TRBV6-5 with TRBJ2-5, with a tentative D call TRBD1 (7 bases). The material sequenced was PBMCs or T cells enriched from blood (not recorded which). Written as DNA, the CDR3 is TGTGCCAGCAGTTACACGCAGGGGGGAGAGACCCAGTACTTC. It specifies CASSYTQGGETQYF.